This is a list of T cell receptor beta chains from one sample in a study of lymphopenia after photon versus proton radiotherapy. Data came from immunoSEQ multiplex PCR; TCRdb stores just in-frame clones and leaves some out. In the table there are roughly 29,000 clones, roughly 89% of which are singletons. The sequences come from peripheral blood, collected from a patient treated with proton-based radiotherapy. The receptors shown here come from a woman in her sixties or seventies with cholangiocarcinoma. Some clones in this sample may be carry-over from other donors' samples. Both conserved end residues are part of each CDR3. A D gene is named only where the DNA matches it firmly. Expanded clones get a size class; other rows say once, few or many, or leave the size out.

. | TRBJ1-6 | many | TRBV7-8 | TGTGCCAGCAGCCGCCAACCGACGAGCTCCTATAATTCACCCCTCCACTTT | CASSRQPTSSYNSPLHF
. | TRBJ1-1 | . | TRBV5-1 | TGCGCCAGCAGCTTGGGTTCGCGCACCTTGAACACTGAAGCTTTCTTT | CASSLGSRTLNTEAFF
. | TRBJ2-3 | once | TRBV19 | TGTGCCAGTAGTATTGGGGGCACAGATACGCAGTATTTT | CASSIGGTDTQYF
TRBD1 | TRBJ2-1 | . | TRBV5-4 | TGTGCCAGCAGCACCGGGACAGGGTTGGTTCATGAGCAGTTCTTC | CASSTGTGLVHEQFF
TRBD1 | TRBJ1-1 | . | TRBV7-2 | TGTGCCAGCAGCGGGGACAGATTTACTGAAGCTTTCTTT | CASSGDRFTEAFF
. | TRBJ1-5 | . | TRBV29-1 | TGCAGCGTTTCGGGCTCGGATAGCAATCAGCCCCAGCATTTT | CSVSGSDSNQPQHF
TRBD2 | TRBJ2-1 | . | TRBV7-3 | TGTGCCAGCAGCGCCGGGACTAGCGGTTACAATGAGCAGTTCTTC | CASSAGTSGYNEQFF
. | TRBJ2-7 | . | TRBV11-1 | TGTGCCAGCAGCCCCCTTGGGACGCATCGAATCTACGAGCAGTACTTC | CASSPLGTHRIYEQYF
. | TRBJ1-3 | . | TRBV5-4 | TGTGCCAGCACCCACATGGCAGGGTCTGGAAACACCATATATTTT | CASTHMAGSGNTIYF
. | TRBJ1-4 | . | TRBV25-1 | TGTGCCAGCAGTGAGTCGGGAACTAATGAAAAACTGTTTTTT | CASSESGTNEKLFF
. | TRBJ1-1 | . | TRBV18 | TGTGCCAGCTCATTGGGAAATACGAACACTGAAGCTTTCTTT | CASSLGNTNTEAFF
. | TRBJ1-2 | . | TRBV9 | TGTGCCAGCAGCGTACAGGAAGGTGGCTACACCTTC | CASSVQEGGYTF
TRBD2 | TRBJ2-2 | . | TRBV29-1 | TGCAGCGTTGACCCCGGTGGACTAGCGGGAGGAACCGGGGAGCTGTTTTTT | CSVDPGGLAGGTGELFF
. | TRBJ2-7 | . | TRBV28 | TGTGCCAGCAGAAGGGGGGGGTCCTACGAGCAGTACTTC | CASRRGGSYEQYF
. | TRBJ2-1 | . | TRBV25-1 | TGTGCCAGCAGTGTGTACAATGAGCAGTTCTTC | CASSVYNEQFF
TRBD1 | TRBJ2-3 | . | TRBV5-4 | TGTGCCAGCAGCCTCGACAGGGGGGTCACAGATACGCAGTATTTT | CASSLDRGVTDTQYF
. | TRBJ2-5 | few | TRBV9 | TGTGCCAGCAGCGTAGCTGGGGGAGATGAGTCCCAGTACTTC | CASSVAGGDESQYF
. | TRBJ1-1 | . | TRBV4-2 | TGTGCCAGCAGCCAGGTACAGGGAAGTGACACTGAAGCTTTCTTT | CASSQVQGSDTEAFF
. | TRBJ1-1 | once | TRBV5-1 | TGCGCCAGCAGCTATAATCCCCGGGACACTGAAGCTTTCTTT | CASSYNPRDTEAFF
TRBD2 | TRBJ2-1 | . | TRBV7-9 | TGTGCCAGCAGCCCCCCTAGCGGAGCTTACAATGAGCAGTTCTTC | CASSPPSGAYNEQFF
. | TRBJ2-2 | . | TRBV4-1 | TGCGCCAGCAGCCAAGATCGGGTGGGAGCCACAAACACCGGGGAGCTGTTTTTT | CASSQDRVGATNTGELFF
. | TRBJ2-7 | . | TRBV5-1 | TGCGCCAGCAGCGAGGGGACTTACATTTCCTACGAGCAGTACTTC | CASSEGTYISYEQYF
. | TRBJ2-7 | . | TRBV27 | TGTGCCAGCAGTTTACGCCGAACGGTTAGCTCCTACGAGCAGTACTTC | CASSLRRTVSSYEQYF
TRBD2 | TRBJ2-7 | . | TRBV6-5 | TGTGCCAGCAGAACTAGCGGGAGGGGTACCGAGCAGTACTTC | CASRTSGRGTEQYF
. | TRBJ1-5 | few | TRBV6-6 | TGTGCCAGCAGTTATTTGGCCGCCTTGGGACGACAGCCCCAGCATTTT | CASSYLAALGRQPQHF
TRBD1 | TRBJ1-1 | . | TRBV5-6 | TGTGCCAGCAGCTCAGCAAGACAGGGACACACTGAAGCTTTCTTT | CASSSARQGHTEAFF
TRBD2 | TRBJ2-7 | . | TRBV5-4 | TGTGCCAGCAGCCCGATAGCGGGAGTAGGTTACGAGCAGTACTTC | CASSPIAGVGYEQYF
TRBD1 | TRBJ2-1 | . | TRBV7-6 | TGTGCCAGCAGCTACCGGGACAGTTACAATGAGCAGTTCTTC | CASSYRDSYNEQFF
. | TRBJ2-7 | . | TRBV18 | TGTGCCAGCTCAACAAGTAGAGGACAGACCTACGAGCAGTACTTC | CASSTSRGQTYEQYF
TRBD2 | TRBJ2-2 | . | TRBV7-2 | TGTGCCAGCAGCTTAGCCGGGACTATCGACACCGGGGAGCTGTTTTTT | CASSLAGTIDTGELFF
TRBD1 | TRBJ2-2 | . | TRBV6-1 | TGTGCCAGCAGTGATTTGGGACAGGGGTCCGCCGGGGAGCTGTTTTTT | CASSDLGQGSAGELFF
TRBD1 | TRBJ2-1 | . | TRBV11-2 | TGTGCCAGCAGCTTATCGGGACAGGGGATGGACAATGAGCAGTTCTTC | CASSLSGQGMDNEQFF
. | TRBJ2-3 | . | TRBV6-1 | TGTGCCAGCATCTTCACCGGGGATGATACGCAGTATTTT | CASIFTGDDTQYF
. | TRBJ1-1 | . | TRBV4-3 | TGCGCCAGCAGCCAAGGGCGTCGGATTTTCACTGAAGCTTTCTTT | CASSQGRRIFTEAFF
TRBD1 | TRBJ1-1 | few | TRBV19 | TGTGCCAGTAGTACCTCGGACAGGGGGAACACTGAAGCTTTCTTT | CASSTSDRGNTEAFF
. | TRBJ1-5 | . | TRBV5-1 | TGCGCCCCAACGGTAAGGTTGAGCAATCAGCCCCAGCATTTT | CAPTVRLSNQPQHF
TRBD2 | TRBJ2-7 | few | TRBV18 | TGTGCCAGCTCACCGAACAGCGGGGCCTACGAGCAGTACTTC | CASSPNSGAYEQYF
TRBD1 | TRBJ1-6 | . | TRBV4-1 | TGCGCCAGCAGCTCATCCGGGACAGGTCTTTCACCCCTCCACTTT | CASSSSGTGLSPLHF
. | TRBJ2-7 | . | TRBV19 | TGTGCCAGTAGTATTTCCGACTGGGGCCACGAGCAGTACTTC | CASSISDWGHEQYF
TRBD1 | TRBJ1-3 | . | TRBV15 | TGTGCCACCAGCAGAGATTTGGACAGGGCCTCTGGAAACACCATATATTTT | CATSRDLDRASGNTIYF
. | TRBJ2-7 | . | TRBV5-4 | TGTGCCAGCAGGCCCGGGACGCAGGCTTCCTACGAGCAGTACTTC | CASRPGTQASYEQYF